This T cell receptor beta chain is from a study of T-cell memory formation after mild COVID-19. Study-wide context: Clusters of TCRs were largely donor specific.

Study outcomes and limitations: Prior to infection, memory already included some responding clones, suggesting cross-reactive memory joined. The study found contracting CD4+ clones mainly in CM and EM and contracting CD8+ clones in EMRA.

Germline CDR1 is MGHRA and CDR2 is YSYEKL. The CDR3 contains 16 residues. Unmatched junction bases numbered 7, after V lost 5 bases and J lost 5 bases. With regard to this clonotype: The antigen remains undetermined.

Constant-segment primers served in 5'RACE that generated TCR alpha and TCR beta cDNA libraries bearing sample barcodes and UMIs. MiXCR, run by TCRdb on the 5' RACE reads, gives a single entry per CDR3 protein. The profile shows approximately 350,000 distinct CDR3 sequences, over 10% of them singletons. What was sequenced was PBMCs or a T cell subset sorted from them (not recorded which). The sequence derives from a man younger than 35 who had mild COVID-19 (a few samples of this study predate the infection). Cell type and time point are not known. The genes are TRBV4-1 and TRBJ2-1; TRBD2 matches 12 bases. The CDR3 loop reads CASSSRLAGDHNEQFF. CDR3 bases: TGCGCCAGCAGCTCACGACTAGCGGGGGACCACAATGAGCAGTTCTTC.